This T cell receptor beta chain appears in the sequencing data of a study of blood T cell repertoires in COVID-19. Study details: Samples taken during acute and convalescent COVID-19 were collected in the United States, Italy and Spain.

Clones were read by immunoSEQ multiplex PCR, and TCRdb kept only the in-frame ones, dropping some. The sample yields around 290,000 clones, roughly 89% seen once. The CDR3 consists of 13 residues. With 5 bases clipped from V and 2 bases from J, the junction kept 3 bases outside the gene matches. The sequencing input was peripheral blood. This receptor was identified in a man between 40 and 49 years old with acute or convalescent COVID-19. The J gene is TRBJ2-7, the V gene TRBV12-3 or TRBV12-4; 7 nucleotides line up with TRBD1. In DNA form, the CDR3 reads TGTGCCAGCAGTCCGACAGGGCCCTACGAGCAGTACTTC. It encodes CASSPTGPYEQYF.